This is a list of T cell receptor beta chains from one sample in a study of beta chain features in type 1 diabetes. The data were produced by immunoSEQ multiplex PCR, yet TCRdb's version contains in-frame clones alone and is incomplete. The sample holds about 130,000 clones; around 9% are singletons and the top ten take roughly 0.75%. Specimen: central memory CD4+ T cells from blood. These receptors all stem from a man between 25 and 39 years old with type 1 diabetes. CDR3s include the opening cysteine and the closing phenylalanine or tryptophan. D genes are given only for firm matches. Only some rows state a clone size, as once, few, many or a class for expanded clones.

>.|TRBV29-1|TRBJ1-4|.
CSVEGGTNEKLFF
TGCAGCGTTGAGGGGGGGACTAATGAAAAACTGTTTTTT
>.|TRBV28|TRBJ1-2|few
CASSGSVGHYGYTF
TGTGCCAGCAGTGGATCAGTGGGGCACTATGGCTACACCTTC
>.|TRBV15|TRBJ1-5|.
CATTPGTNQPQHF
TGTGCCACCACCCCAGGTACCAATCAGCCCCAGCATTTT
>.|TRBV12-2|TRBJ1-5|.
CASRRCLRTYSNQPQHF
TGTGCAAGTCGCCGCTGCCTCAGGACTTATAGCAATCAGCCCCAGCATTTT
>.|TRBV11-2|TRBJ1-4|many
CASSIPAGGLFF
TGTGCCAGCAGCATCCCAGCCGGAGGACTGTTTTTT
>TRBD2|TRBV7-3|TRBJ2-3|few
CASSSGLATDTQYF
TGTGCCAGCAGCTCCGGACTAGCTACAGATACGCAGTATTTT
>.|TRBV27|TRBJ1-2|few
CASSLQRGGHGYGYTF
TGTGCCAGCAGTCTCCAACGGGGGGGCCATGGCTATGGCTACACCTTC
>.|TRBV4-1|TRBJ2-2|.
CASTENYVPNTGELFF
TGCGCCAGCACGGAAAACTATGTTCCGAACACCGGGGAGCTGTTTTTT
>.|TRBV29-1|TRBJ2-7|few
CSVRPADRTYEQYF
TGCAGCGTACGCCCGGCGGACAGAACCTACGAGCAGTACTTC
>TRBD1|TRBV2|TRBJ2-5|.
CASSEAPTGAQETQYF
TGTGCCAGCAGTGAAGCACCCACAGGGGCCCAAGAGACCCAGTACTTC
>TRBD1|TRBV2|TRBJ2-2|few
CASSSDRVGNTGELFF
TGTGCCAGCAGCTCGGACAGGGTGGGGAACACCGGGGAGCTGTTTTTT
>.|TRBV6-5|TRBJ1-1|.
CASSYSRSGDTEAFF
TGTGCCAGCAGTTACTCGCGGTCGGGGGACACTGAAGCTTTCTTT
>.|TRBV21-1|TRBJ2-3|.
CASSTRQGSIDTQYF
TGTGCCAGCAGCACGCGACAGGGATCGATAGATACGCAGTATTTT
>.|TRBV5-1|TRBJ2-1|many
CASNREDSPYNEQFF
TGCGCCAGCAATAGGGAGGACTCCCCCTACAATGAGCAGTTCTTC
>TRBD1|TRBV5-1|TRBJ1-2|few
CASTGGYGYTF
TGCGCCAGCACAGGGGGATATGGCTACACCTTC
>.|TRBV7-2|TRBJ1-5|few
CASSLVGGDGPQPQHF
TGTGCCAGCAGCTTAGTGGGAGGGGATGGACCTCAGCCCCAGCATTTT
>.|TRBV6-5|TRBJ1-5|.
CASSRRVGGNQPQHF
TGTGCCAGCAGTAGGAGGGTAGGAGGCAATCAGCCCCAGCATTTT
>TRBD1|TRBV7-9|TRBJ2-3|.
CASSLGTGVTDTQYF
TGTGCCAGCAGCTTAGGGACAGGGGTGACAGATACGCAGTATTTT
>.|TRBV7-2|TRBJ2-3|.
CASSSSITDTQYF
TGTGCCAGCAGCTCATCTATCACAGATACGCAGTATTTT
>.|TRBV30|TRBJ1-1|.
CAWSVVAYRPGTEAFF
TGTGCCTGGAGTGTCGTAGCTTACCGCCCGGGCACTGAAGCTTTCTTT